The rows below give T cell receptor beta chains drawn from one sample of a study of beta chain features in type 1 diabetes. Profiling relied on immunoSEQ multiplex PCR, and the TCRdb table lists in-frame clones only, not all of them. In the table there are approximately 270,000 clones, over 11% of which are singletons. Sequenced material: naive CD4+ T cells from blood. These receptors were collected from a man younger than 45 with type 1 diabetes. CDR3s include the opening cysteine and the closing phenylalanine or tryptophan. The order of the fields is V gene, CDR3 length, J gene, clone size, CDR3 protein. Size is omitted from some rows. Given values are once, few, many or a class for expanded clones.

TRBV9	14	TRBJ1-1	once	CASSLGQGNTEAFF
TRBV5-1	13	TRBJ1-5	few	CASGQGPDQPQHF
TRBV10-3	15	TRBJ2-1	once	CAISGTSGRANEQFF
TRBV7-9	12	TRBJ2-5	NA	CASSVGGETQYF
TRBV6-5	13	TRBJ2-7	NA	CASSYADRNEQYF
TRBV20-1	11	TRBJ2-7	few	CSARDRENLYF
TRBV4-2	17	TRBJ2-1	NA	CASSQDRLAGVSHEQFF
TRBV5-1	15	TRBJ1-4	NA	CASSRTGNEGEKLFF
TRBV15	15	TRBJ1-2	NA	CATSIGQPTNYGYTF
TRBV7-9	17	TRBJ2-6	NA	CASSLAIGFSGANVLTF
TRBV27	15	TRBJ2-1	NA	CASSSSGQGGNEQFF
TRBV4-3	14	TRBJ2-1	NA	CASSLGLGTNEQFF
TRBV5-1	15	TRBJ2-2	NA	CASTKREVSTGELFF
TRBV28	14	TRBJ2-6	NA	CASSVLSGANVLTF
TRBV28	14	TRBJ2-6	few	CASTRGDGANVLTF
TRBV14	14	TRBJ2-7	NA	CASSQEDIAYEQYF
TRBV18	14	TRBJ2-7	NA	CASSPPGRGDLKYF
TRBV5-1	13	TRBJ2-1	few	CASSPVGVNEQFF
TRBV18	15	TRBJ1-1	few	CASSPPSGGSTEAFF
TRBV28	16	TRBJ2-5	NA	CASSLSGTGGLGAQYF
TRBV19	16	TRBJ1-5	NA	CASSGGHGRGNQPQHF
TRBV10-3	13	TRBJ2-3	NA	CAIRGGSTDTQYF
TRBV7-2	15	TRBJ2-6	few	CASSPTVAGANVLTF
TRBV19	15	TRBJ2-1	NA	CASSIRLAGVYEQFF
TRBV9	15	TRBJ2-7	NA	CASSAGTGIGYEQYF
TRBV4-3	16	TRBJ2-3	NA	CASSQAGGRYTDTQYF
TRBV19	16	TRBJ2-5	NA	CASSSSGTVLQETQYF
TRBV15	15	TRBJ2-5	NA	CATSREQGTQETQYF
TRBV28	14	TRBJ2-7	few	CASTLGGSSYEQYF
TRBV6-1	15	TRBJ1-1	once	CASSPEDVMNTEAFF
TRBV28	13	TRBJ1-5	NA	CASRGHQYHPQHF
TRBV9	15	TRBJ2-5	NA	CASSVAAGGKETQYF
TRBV5-1	14	TRBJ2-1	few	CASSLRTSANEQFF
TRBV5-4	14	TRBJ1-1	few	CASSGSGLFTEAFF
TRBV2	13	TRBJ2-7	NA	CATSRDYGYEQYF
TRBV29-1	14	TRBJ1-2	NA	CSVLGAVSNYGYTF
TRBV7-2	16	TRBJ2-5	few	CASSLAIAGGQETQYF
TRBV5-1	16	TRBJ2-7	few	CASSLNSSPLVGEQYF